This T cell receptor (beta chain) was identified in a study of a mutant IDH1 vaccine in newly diagnosed glioma. The sample's time point: baseline, week 1 (first vaccination visit). Sample treatment: pre-vaccination baseline after standard-of-care therapy. Astrocytomas found in donors were new, WHO grade 3 or 4, IDH1-mutant and ATRX-lost. Repertoires were generated with immunoSEQ multiplex PCR, while TCRdb's copy carries only in-frame clones and drops some. The sample has tens of thousands of clones, about nine tenths seen once. The CDR3 runs to 15 residues. The V gene lost 2 bases and the J gene lost 1 base, with 10 bases spanning the gap. CDR1 is MRHNA, CDR2 SNTAGT, per germline.

This chain links TRBV6-4 with TRBJ2-3; D may be TRBD1 or TRBD2 (6 bases each). This receptor was identified in a man aged 25-45 years with glioma. Sample: PBMCs, taken from a glioma patient treated with radiotherapy, temozolomide or both. Here the CDR3 DNA reads TGTGCCAGCAGTGACGGGGGGCTCGGCACAGATACGCAGTATTTT. Translating gives CASSDGGLGTDTQYF.